This entry is about one TCR beta chain. Source study methods: Scientists estimated how many nucleated cells there were by amplifying reference gene primers. Sequencing used immunoSEQ multiplex PCR; TCRdb keeps in-frame clones, though not all of them. The DNA gave D and trimming, while V, J and clone size come from that table. Of around 240,000 clones listed, over 80% are singletons. With 5 bases clipped from V and 5 bases from J, the junction kept 10 bases outside the gene matches. The CDR3 covers 15 residues. From germline, CDR1 is MDHEN and CDR2 SYDVKM. This record comes from a study of blood T cell repertoires in COVID-19. Study summary: The study drew acute and convalescent COVID-19 samples from the United States, Italy and Spain.

Individuals drawn from 24 US areas were about 18 to 95 years old. This sequence joins TRBV28 and TRBJ2-7, with 9 bases matching TRBD1. The sequenced sample consisted of PBMCs or T cells enriched from blood (not recorded which). This receptor was identified in a human donor in a cohort exposed to, infected with or recovered from COVID-19 (not recorded which). The donor label of this sample is uncertain. The CDR3 bases are TGTGCCAGCAGTGATCCGGGACAGGGACCCCACGAGCAGTACTTC. Protein product: CASSDPGQGPHEQYF.